What follows describes a single T cell receptor (beta chain). The data were taken from a study of blood T cell repertoires in COVID-19. Study information: The samples span acute and convalescent COVID-19 from the United States, Italy and Spain. PBMCs, B-cell-depleted T cells, or T cells were the source of the cDNA or gDNA that made up the material.

Authors' data handling: By means of reference gene primer amplification, nucleated cell counts were estimated. Assay: immunoSEQ multiplex PCR; the TCRdb copy retains only in-frame clones and omits some. The V and J calls and clone size were taken over from that table, and D and trimming were inferred from the DNA. The repertoire holds 200,000 to 250,000 clones, with roughly 90% as singletons. Germline CDR1 reads SNHLY; CDR2 reads FYNNEI. V was clipped by 5 bases and J by 5 bases; unmatched bases: 2. This CDR3 contains 14 residues. The clonotype comes from a man aged 70-80 years with acute or convalescent COVID-19. This rearrangement joins TRBV2 to TRBJ2-2; 10 nucleotides agree with TRBD2. The sample taken for sequencing was peripheral blood. The CDR3 sequence is CASSPSGSTGELFF. DNA of the CDR3: TGTGCCAGCAGTCCTAGCGGGAGTACCGGGGAGCTGTTTTTT.